These T cell receptor beta chains were read from a single sample in a study of blood T cells in healthy people across ages. TCRdb ran MiXCR on the 5' RACE reads and lists one entry per CDR3 protein. The data show around 600,000 distinct CDR3 sequences, with 47% seen just once and 20% to 25% held by the top ten. Sequences were obtained from blood. The receptors come from a man aged 80 or over in good health. CDR3s include the opening cysteine and the closing phenylalanine or tryptophan. A D gene is named only where the DNA matches it firmly. Clone size is shown for a subset of rows, as once, few, many or a class of expanded clone.

>TRBV7-3|TRBD2|TRBJ2-3|few|15
TGTGCCAGCAGCCGAGCGGGAGGGCAACGAAATACGCAGTATTTT
CASSRAGGQRNTQYF
>TRBV2|-|TRBJ1-1|-|14
TGTGCCAGCAGGCCTCCGGGACAGAACACTGAAGCTTTCTTT
CASRPPGQNTEAFF
>TRBV11-1|TRBD1|TRBJ2-7|-|16
TGTGCCAGCAGCCCGGGGACAGGGGGTGATTCCTACGAGCAGTACTTC
CASSPGTGGDSYEQYF
>TRBV15|TRBD2|TRBJ2-2|-|19
TGTGCCACCAGCAGAGATTCTCGTCGCGGGGGAACGAACACCGGGGAGCTGTTTTTT
CATSRDSRRGGTNTGELFF
>TRBV9|-|TRBJ2-1|-|11
TGTGCCAGCAGCACCGAAGCCGAGCAGTTCTTC
CASSTEAEQFF
>TRBV29-1|TRBD1|TRBJ2-7|-|13
TGCAGCGTTCGAGGACAGGGTGCTGGACAGCAGTACTTC
CSVRGQGAGQQYF
>TRBV29-1|TRBD2|TRBJ2-3|many|14
TGCAGCGTGGATCTAGCGGCCTGGGGAGATACGCAGTATTTT
CSVDLAAWGDTQYF
>TRBV3-1|TRBD1|TRBJ2-5|few|16
TGTGCCAGCAGCCAAGATCGAGGGACAGGGCCGGGGACCCAGTACTTC
CASSQDRGTGPGTQYF
>TRBV7-9|TRBD1|TRBJ2-2|once|15
TGTGCCAGCAGCTCGGACAGGGGACACACCGGGGAGCTGTTTTTT
CASSSDRGHTGELFF
>TRBV29-1|-|TRBJ2-1|-|15
TGCAGCGCAAAACTAGGGGGTAGCGTCGTCCATGAGCAGTTCTTC
CSAKLGGSVVHEQFF
>TRBV3-1|-|TRBJ2-5|-|13
TGTGCCAGCCTGGGACCCGGAAAAGAGACCCAGTACTTC
CASLGPGKETQYF
>TRBV7-9|-|TRBJ2-7|few|14
TGTGCCAGCAGCTTCAGGGCCTACTCCTACGAGCAGTACTTC
CASSFRAYSYEQYF
>TRBV20-1|-|TRBJ1-5|-|14
TGCAGTGCTGGGAAGGGATTAGGGGATCAGCCCCAGCATTTT
CSAGKGLGDQPQHF
>TRBV7-2|TRBD2|TRBJ2-1|many|15
TGTGCCAGCAGCCCAGGGAGGGGCTCCTACAATGAGCAGTTCTTC
CASSPGRGSYNEQFF